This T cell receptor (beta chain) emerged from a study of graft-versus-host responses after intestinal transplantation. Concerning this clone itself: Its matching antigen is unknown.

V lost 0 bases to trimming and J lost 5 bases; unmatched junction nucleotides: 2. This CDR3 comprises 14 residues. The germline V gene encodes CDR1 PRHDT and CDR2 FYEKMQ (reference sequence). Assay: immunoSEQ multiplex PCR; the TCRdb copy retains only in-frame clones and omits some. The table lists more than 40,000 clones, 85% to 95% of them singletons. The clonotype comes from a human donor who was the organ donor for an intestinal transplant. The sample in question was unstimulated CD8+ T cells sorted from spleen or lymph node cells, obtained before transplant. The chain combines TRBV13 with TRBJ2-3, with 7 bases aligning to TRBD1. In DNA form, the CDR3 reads TGTGCCAGCAGCTTAGGAGGGGGCTTAGATACGCAGTATTTT. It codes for CASSLGGGLDTQYF.